Listed below are T cell receptor beta chains from one sample, sequenced in a study of tumor-infiltrating lymphocytes in primary liver carcinoma. TCRdb ran MiXCR on the multiplex PCR reads and lists one entry per CDR3 protein. In the table there are 52,000 or so distinct CDR3 sequences, over 65% of which are singletons. The sequenced material came from liver tumor tissue from sampling region 5. Receptors originate from a middle-aged man with primary liver carcinoma and hepatitis B virus infection. Each CDR3 is given with its conserved first and last residue. A D gene is named only where the DNA matches it firmly. Size values are once, few and many counts, or a class for expanded clones, and some rows have none.

d_gene,v_gene,len,abundance,j_gene,CDR3nt,CDR3aa
.,TRBV19,14,.,TRBJ1-1,TGTGCCAGTAGCACAAACGGACCGTGGGCGCAAACTTTCTTC,CASSTNGPWAQTFF
.,TRBV14,13,.,TRBJ2-3,TGTGCTAGGAGCCTAAGCAGGTTAGATACGCAGTATTTT,CARSLSRLDTQYF
.,TRBV6-6,13,.,TRBJ1-3,TGTACCAGCAGTACTTTAGATGGAAACACCATATATTTT,CTSSTLDGNTIYF
.,TRBV7-2,14,.,TRBJ2-7,TGTGCCAGCAGCTCCAGCCCCGGGGCCTACAAGCAGTATTTC,CASSSSPGAYKQYF
.,TRBV11-1,16,once,TRBJ2-1,TGTGCCAGCTGCCCCAGGGTGGCGGACTCCTACAATGAGCAGTTTTTC,CASCPRVADSYNEQFF
.,TRBV11-2,15,.,TRBJ2-5,TGTGCCAGCAGTTCGGTACAGGGATCCCAAGAGACCCAGTACTTT,CASSSVQGSQETQYF
.,TRBV11-1,11,.,TRBJ1-1,TGTGCCACCCATCAAGGCCCTGAAGCTTTCTTT,CATHQGPEAFF
.,TRBV11-2,15,.,TRBJ2-7,TGTACCAGCAGCTTAGGTCACAGGGTCTCCTACGAGCATTACTTT,CTSSLGHRVSYEHYF
TRBD2,TRBV5-4,16,.,TRBJ2-1,TGTGCCAGCAGCGGACTAGCGGCAGGCTCCTACAATGGGCAGTTCTTC,CASSGLAAGSYNGQFF
TRBD1,TRBV6-5,15,once,TRBJ2-3,TGTGCCAGCAGAGAACAGGGGTGGGGGACAGATACGCAGCTTTTT,CASREQGWGTDTQLF
TRBD2,TRBV6-5,13,.,TRBJ2-1,TGTGTCATCACTTCTAGCGGGAGTGATGAGCAGTTCTTC,CVITSSGSDEQFF
.,TRBV11-3,15,.,TRBJ1-1,TGTGCCAGCAGCCGCGGGGGGTCAGGGGACACTGAAGCTTTCTTT,CASSRGGSGDTEAFF
.,TRBV28,15,.,TRBJ1-5,TGTGCCAGCAGTCCCCAAGGACTTAGCAATCAGCCCCAGCGTTTT,CASSPQGLSNQPQRF
TRBD1,TRBV29-1,13,.,TRBJ1-5,TGCAGCGTCAGAGGGGGCAAAAATCAGCCCCAGCATTTT,CSVRGGKNQPQHF
.,TRBV6-2/TRBV6-3,14,.,TRBJ2-7,TGTGTCAGCAGTCAAAGGACGGAGCCCTACAAGCAGTACTTC,CVSSQRTEPYKQYF
.,TRBV12-3/TRBV12-4,14,once,TRBJ1-2,TGTGCCAGCCTACAGGGCGGCGAAAACTATGGCTACACCTTC,CASLQGGENYGYTF
TRBD2,TRBV11-2,19,.,TRBJ2-1,TGTGCCAGCAGCTTCCAATGTGTGCCTGGGACTAGCGGGACTCATGAGCACTTCTTC,CASSFQCVPGTSGTHEHFF
.,TRBV5-5,17,.,TRBJ1-3,TGTGCCAGCAGCGCCGGGACGGACCTCTTTTCTGGGAACGCCATATATTTT,CASSAGTDLFSGNAIYF
TRBD1,TRBV6-2/TRBV6-3,15,.,TRBJ2-2,TGTGCCAGCAGACTTACAGGGTCCAACACAGGGGAACTGTTTTTT,CASRLTGSNTGELFF
.,TRBV12-3/TRBV12-4,15,.,TRBJ1-5,TGTGCCAGCAGGCGGGACACCGTAATAAATCAGCCCCAGCATTTT,CASRRDTVINQPQHF
.,TRBV6-6,13,once,TRBJ1-1,TGTGCCAGCAGTTACACAGGGAGTACTGAAGCTTTCTTT,CASSYTGSTEAFF
TRBD2,TRBV11-3,15,.,TRBJ2-1,TGTGTCAGCAGCTTAGGGCGGGAGGGCCTGGACGAGCAGTTCTTC,CVSSLGREGLDEQFF
.,TRBV11-1,16,few,TRBJ2-1,TGTGCCAGCAGCTTAAGCAGGGGTCTAGTGGTCAATGAGCAGTTCTTC,CASSLSRGLVVNEQFF
.,TRBV5-1,14,.,TRBJ2-7,TGCGCCAGCAGCAGCCTGGCCCAGACCTACGAGCAGTACTTC,CASSSLAQTYEQYF
TRBD2,TRBV12-3/TRBV12-4,15,.,TRBJ2-3,TGTGCCAGCGAGAAGGGGCGGGAGTTACCAGATACGCGGTACTTT,CASEKGRELPDTRYF
.,TRBV4-2,15,.,TRBJ2-7,TGTGCCAGCAGCCAAGGGGCAGAGGAGAAGCTCGAGCAGTACTTC,CASSQGAEEKLEQYF
TRBD1,TRBV7-2,15,few,TRBJ1-2,TGTGCCAGCAGCCCGCCACCGGGACAGGGCTATGGCTACACCTTC,CASSPPPGQGYGYTF
TRBD1,TRBV6-5,12,.,TRBJ2-7,TGTGTTAGCAGCCAGGGGGCCTACGAGCAGTACTTC,CVSSQGAYEQYF
.,TRBV4-1,15,once,TRBJ1-6,TGCACCGGCAGCCCCAAGAGAGATTCCAATTCACCCCTCCACTTT,CTGSPKRDSNSPLHF
.,TRBV15,16,many,TRBJ2-1,TGTGCCACCAGCAGAGAACGAGACCAAACCTGGAATGAGCAGTTCTTC,CATSRERDQTWNEQFF
.,TRBV20-1,11,.,TRBJ2-3,TGCAGTGCTCTTCTCGCAGATACGCAATATTTT,CSALLADTQYF
.,TRBV30,11,many,TRBJ1-3,TGTGCCTGGGGGCCTGGAAACACCATATATTTT,CAWGPGNTIYF
.,TRBV11-1,14,once,TRBJ1-2,TGTGCCAGCAGTTTCAAGGGATTTGGTTATGGCTACGCCTTC,CASSFKGFGYGYAF
TRBD1,TRBV29-1,14,.,TRBJ2-3,TGCAGTGTTGAGGGACAGGGGACTTCAGATACGCAGTATTTT,CSVEGQGTSDTQYF
.,TRBV14,16,.,TRBJ2-5,TGTGTCAGCAGCCAAGAGAAACTATCGAGACGGGAGACCCAGTACTTC,CVSSQEKLSRRETQYF
.,TRBV12-3/TRBV12-4,15,.,TRBJ1-5,TGTGCCAGCACGCGGGGCACCGTAATAAATCAGTCCCATCATTTT,CASTRGTVINQSHHF
TRBD2,TRBV4-2,18,.,TRBJ2-6,TGTATCAACAGCCAAGTTGGGACTAGCTGTTCTGGGGCCAACGTCCTGACTTTC,CINSQVGTSCSGANVLTF
.,TRBV29-1,15,.,TRBJ2-1,TGCAGCGTTGAAGGGAATCGGGGGCTTGACAATGAGCAGTTTTTC,CSVEGNRGLDNEQFF
TRBD1,TRBV28,17,.,TRBJ1-4,TGTGCCAGCAGTCACCGCGACAGGGGTCCTGCTGTCGTAAAACTGTTTTTT,CASSHRDRGPAVVKLFF
.,TRBV4-3,16,.,TRBJ2-1,TGCGCCAGCAGCGAAGATCGGGCCCCCTCCTACAATGAGCAGTTCTTC,CASSEDRAPSYNEQFF
TRBD2,TRBV6-1,15,few,TRBJ2-1,TGTGCCAGCAGTGAGACGGGGGGTATGTACGATGAGCAGTTCTTC,CASSETGGMYDEQFF
TRBD1,TRBV5-1,15,once,TRBJ2-6,TGCGCCACCATGACAGGGGGCTCCAGGGCCAACGTCCTGACTTTC,CATMTGGSRANVLTF
.,TRBV20-1,14,.,TRBJ2-7,TGCAGTGCCCAGGCGATCTTCAACTACTACGAGCAGTACTTC,CSAQAIFNYYEQYF
.,TRBV6-5,13,.,TRBJ1-5,TGTGCCTTCGGGGACGGTAGCAATCAGCCCCAGCATTTT,CAFGDGSNQPQHF
TRBD2,TRBV28,21,many,TRBJ2-1,TGTGCCAGCAGTTTAGGGCCAATCCTACGGGGGGGTGCGGGCGCCTACAATGAGCAGTTCTTC,CASSLGPILRGGAGAYNEQFF
.,TRBV6-5,14,.,TRBJ2-7,TGTGCCAGCAGTTACAGGGTGGCGCCTACCGAGCAGTACTTC,CASSYRVAPTEQYF
.,TRBV5-1,13,.,TRBJ2-7,TGCGCCAGGAGCTGGCGGAGCTACGACGAGCATTACTTC,CARSWRSYDEHYF
TRBD1,TRBV20-1,12,few,TRBJ2-3,TGCAGTGCAAAGACAGGGAAAGATACGCAGTATTTT,CSAKTGKDTQYF
.,TRBV28,15,many,TRBJ2-1,TGTGCCAGCAGTCTCCCGGGACGGTTGGGGCATGAGCAGTTCTTC,CASSLPGRLGHEQFF
TRBD2,TRBV10-3,15,many,TRBJ2-1,TGTGCCATCAGGAAGAATAGCGGGGCCTACGATGAGCAGTTCTTC,CAIRKNSGAYDEQFF
.,TRBV5-1,15,many,TRBJ2-5,TGCGCCAGCAGCTTCCCCGGGCGGAACCAAGAGACCCAGTACTTC,CASSFPGRNQETQYF
TRBD2,TRBV11-1,18,.,TRBJ2-3,TGTGCCAGCAGCTTTCCCGGGACTAGCGGGAGTTGGAAAGATACGCAGTATTTT,CASSFPGTSGSWKDTQYF
.,TRBV12-5,12,many,TRBJ2-1,TGTGCTAGTGGTCTCCAAGGGGGTGAGCAGTTCTTC,CASGLQGGEQFF
.,TRBV11-1,19,.,TRBJ1-5,TGTGCCAGCAGCTCTGGGGGATGCTCTGTTGGAGTCCGCACAGATACGCAGCATTTT,CASSSGGCSVGVRTDTQHF
.,TRBV4-3,14,.,TRBJ1-1,TGCGCCTGCAGCCATCTCGACCAGAACACTGAAGCTTTCTTT,CACSHLDQNTEAFF